Below, 5 T cell receptor beta chains from the same sample are listed, as sequenced in a study of control samples from healthy donors and cancer patients. Data came from immunoSEQ multiplex PCR; TCRdb stores just in-frame clones and leaves some out. The sample consists of 150,000 or so clones, just under 95% of them appearing once. Sequenced input: PBMCs. These receptors came from a man in his fifties or sixties with colorectal cancer.

This clone was seen once. V usage is TRBV9 and J usage is TRBJ2-5; the D gene is possibly TRBD2 (6 bases). V lost 2 bases and J 1 base, leaving 15 bases between the germline ends. Germline V CDR1 and CDR2: SGDLS, YYNGEE. This CDR3 has 16 residues. The CDR3 here is CASSVGGGVSQETQYF. Here the CDR3 DNA reads TGTGCCAGCAGCGTCGGTGGCGGGGTTAGCCAAGAGACCCAGTACTTC.

This rearrangement joins TRBV7-2 to TRBJ1-4; D uncertain. The CDR3 extends over 16 amino acids. CDR1 is SGHTA and CDR2 is FQGNSA in the germline V gene. V was cut by 8 bases and J by 4 bases, with 20 bases left in between. The CDR3 DNA follows: TGTGCCAGCGCCGCCCTCCTTGACGGTTATAATGAAAAACTGTTTTTT. It encodes CASAALLDGYNEKLFF.

CDR3 nucleotide sequence: TGCGCCAGCAGCCCAGGATCGGTTGCCGGGCCGGCCACTGAAGCTTTCTTT. Translation: CASSPGSVAGPATEAFF. V usage is TRBV4-1 and J usage is TRBJ1-1; D remains ambiguous. The CDR3 is 17 amino acids. Germline lookup yields CDR1 MGHRA and CDR2 YSYEKL. Trimming removed 4 bases at V and 4 bases at J, with 22 bases between.

The J gene is TRBJ2-5, the V gene TRBV2; D remains ambiguous. This CDR3 is built from 13 residues. From germline, CDR1 is SNHLY and CDR2 FYNNEI. Deletions cut 7 bases from V and 5 bases from J, with 14 bases between. This chain's CDR3 is CASTVVRSETQYF. CDR3 DNA sequence: TGTGCCAGCACGGTCGTCAGGTCGGAGACCCAGTACTTC.

The chain joins TRBV7-6 to TRBJ2-1, with D possibly being TRBD2 (6 bases). The germline V gene encodes CDR1 SGHVS and CDR2 FNYEAQ. The CDR3 contains 17 residues. With 0 bases removed from V and 6 bases from J, the gap between germline ends came to 18 bases. The CDR3 DNA reads TGTGCCAGCAGCTTAGCGCCCCGGGGGTCGGGTCGCAATGAGCAGTTCTTC. It encodes CASSLAPRGSGRNEQFF.